One sample yielded the 29 T cell receptor beta chains listed below, sequenced in a study of cytomegalovirus exposure and HLA in healthy donors. PCR employed 60 Vbeta and 13 Jbeta primers. Sequencing was performed with immunoSEQ multiplex PCR; in TCRdb, only in-frame clones are kept and a portion is missing. The sample lists about 140,000 clones, roughly 77% occurring once. Specimen: PBMCs. These receptors came from a female donor in good health and CMV-seronegative.

This clone was seen a handful of times. CDR3: CASRPLQGRNTEAFF. The CDR3, as DNA: TGCGCCAGCAGACCTTTACAGGGGAGGAACACTGAAGCTTTCTTT. J is TRBJ1-1 and V is TRBV4-1, with TRBD1 matching 7 bases. V lost 6 bases and J lost 1; bases outside the gene matches: 8. This CDR3 region has 15 residues. Germline V gene lookup returns CDR1 MGHRA and CDR2 YSYEKL.

The J gene is TRBJ2-7, the V gene TRBV11-2; D is undetermined. Trimming took off 3 bases at V and 9 bases at J, with 15 bases between the two ends. The length of the CDR3 is 13 residues. Germline CDR1 reads SGHAT; CDR2 reads FQNNGV. The DNA for the CDR3 is TGTGCCAGCAGCTTGATGGCTGGCGGCGTGCAGTACTTC. Its translation: CASSLMAGGVQYF.

This clone was recorded a few times. The chain couples TRBV15 to TRBJ1-5; D is unresolved. Between the trimmed V and J ends, which lost 6 bases and 4 bases, there was a span of 10 bases. CDR1 LNHNV and CDR2 YYDKDF come from the germline V gene (reference sequence). The length of the CDR3 is 13 residues. DNA for the CDR3: TGTGCCACCAGTGAGAGGCGAAATCAGCCCCAGCATTTT. Protein product: CATSERRNQPQHF.

This chain connects TRBV25-1 to TRBJ1-4, with a tentative D call TRBD1 (5 bases). There are 14 residues in the CDR3. Germline V gene sequence: CDR1 MGHDK, CDR2 SYGVNS. V was cut by 8 bases and J by 4 bases, with 14 bases left in between. This CDR3 reads CASQNLGGNEKLFF. The CDR3 DNA reads as TGTGCCAGCCAAAACCTCGGGGGTAATGAAAAACTGTTTTTT. Drawing the rest from reference TRBV25-1 and TRBJ1-4, the complete variable domain is EADIYQTPRYLVIGTGKKITLECSQTMGHDKMYWYQQDPGMELHLIHYSYGVNSTEKGDLSSESTVSRIRTEHFPLTLESARPSHTSQYLCASQNLGGNEKLFFGSGTQLSVL.

The chain uses TRBV2 and TRBJ1-2; D is perhaps TRBD1 (5 bases). Germline V CDR1 and CDR2: SNHLY, FYNNEI. The CDR3 totals 14 residues. V shed 2 bases and J shed 2 bases, with 9 bases lying between them. The CDR3 nucleotides are TGTGCCAGCAGTGAATTGGCAGGGAACTATGGCTACACCTTC. Translating it yields CASSELAGNYGYTF. The full variable domain, completed using reference TRBV2 and TRBJ1-2, is EPEVTQTPSHQVTQMGQEVILRCVPISNHLYFYWYRQILGQKVEFLVSFYNNEISEKSEIFDDQFSVERPDGSNFTLKIRSTKLEDSAMYFCASSELAGNYGYTFGSGTRLTVV.

The rearrangement links TRBV7-2 to TRBJ1-3; D is undetermined. There are 15 residues in the CDR3. Germline V gives CDR1 SGHTA, CDR2 FQGNSA. V was trimmed by 3 bases and J by 7 bases, leaving 16 bases between them. The DNA for the CDR3 is TGTGCCAGCAGCTTTCACCGGGAATTGGGGAACACCATATATTTT. This codes for CASSFHRELGNTIYF.

This chain links TRBV5-1 with TRBJ1-1; TRBD1 matches at 7 bases. J was trimmed by 4 bases and V by 1 base; bases with no gene match: 7. The CDR3 sequence is 15 residues long. Germline-derived CDR1 and CDR2 are SGHRS and YFSETQ. The CDR3 loop is CASSLSQGWLTEAFF. The CDR3 nucleotides are TGCGCCAGCAGCTTGTCACAGGGGTGGCTCACTGAAGCTTTCTTT.

The V gene is TRBV5-4, the J gene TRBJ2-7; 11 bases are a match to TRBD1. The CDR3 length is 16 residues. CDR1 is SGHNT, CDR2 YYREEE, per germline (reference sequence). V was pared by 3 bases and J by 3 bases, with 8 bases of the junction left unmatched. This CDR3 reads CASSSFRDRGNYEQYF. The CDR3 nucleotides are TGTGCCAGCAGCTCGTTTCGGGACAGGGGGAACTACGAGCAGTACTTC.

CDR3 sequence: CASTSSPGGRNTEAFF. The CDR3, as DNA: TGTGCCAGTACCAGCTCCCCAGGGGGACGTAACACTGAAGCTTTCTTT. The chain joins TRBV19 to TRBJ1-1, with TRBD1 identical over 7 bases. The V segment lost 7 bases and the J segment 2 bases; nucleotides outside the gene matches: 13. The length of the CDR3 is 16 residues. Germline lookup yields CDR1 LNHDA and CDR2 SQIVND (reference sequence).

This chain joins TRBV7-2 and TRBJ1-3; 10 bases align to TRBD1. Germline-derived CDR1 and CDR2 are SGHTA and FQGNSA. There are 16 residues in the CDR3. V lost 4 bases, J lost 3 bases, and 6 bases stayed unmatched. DNA of the CDR3: TGTGCCAGCAGCTGGAGACAGGGGGCTATTGGAAACACCATATATTTT. Its translation: CASSWRQGAIGNTIYF.

This sequence joins TRBV20-1 and TRBJ2-2; D might be TRBD2 (6 bases). The V and J ends lost 4 bases and 15 bases respectively, with 12 bases between them. This CDR3 is 10 amino acids long. Germline-derived CDR1 and CDR2 are DFQATT and SNEGSKA (reference sequence). Written as DNA, the CDR3 is TGCAGTGCTAAACGGGGGTGGGTGTTTTTT. Translated, it gives CSAKRGWVFF.

This clone has only a few counts. The J gene is TRBJ2-7, the V gene TRBV6-5, with TRBD1 matching 12 bases. CDR1 and CDR2 (germline): MNHEY, SVGAGI. The ends lost 6 bases at V and 5 bases at J; junction bases unmatched: 5. This CDR3 has 14 residues. Written as DNA, the CDR3 is TGTGCCAGCAGAACGGGACAGGGGGCCAACGAGCAGTACTTC. This translates into CASRTGQGANEQYF.

The V and J genes are TRBV4-3 and TRBJ1-2; the D is unclear. The V gene's germline CDR1 is LGHNA and CDR2 YSLEER. The CDR3 spans 14 residues. Trimming cost V 3 bases and J 4 bases, with 12 bases left between them. This CDR3 is CASSHSGKGYGYTF. CDR3 nucleotide sequence: TGCGCCAGCAGCCATTCCGGGAAAGGCTATGGCTACACCTTC.

CDR3 in amino acids: CASSQSGRKTGELFF. The CDR3 DNA reads as TGTGCCAGCAGCCAATCTGGCAGGAAGACCGGGGAGCTGTTTTTT. V gene TRBV16 combines with J gene TRBJ2-2; D not certain. CDR3 length equals 15 residues. In germline, CDR1 is KGHSY, CDR2 FQNENV. V lost 0 bases and J lost 5, with 10 bases in between. The full variable domain, with the rest looked up from reference TRBV16 and TRBJ2-2, is GEEVAQTPKHLVRGEGQKAKLYCAPIKGHSYVFWYQQVLKNEFKFLISFQNENVFDETGMPKERFSAKCLPNSPCSLEIQATKLEDSAVYFCASSQSGRKTGELFFGEGSRLTVL.

V gene TRBV7-2 combines with J gene TRBJ1-5, with TRBD1 matching over 7 bases. Trimming removed 2 bases from V and 5 bases from J; junction bases left unmatched: 0. CDR1 is SGHTA, CDR2 FQGNSA, per germline. This CDR3 region has 13 residues. The CDR3 spells CASSLQGDQPQHF. Written as DNA, the CDR3 is TGTGCCAGCAGCTTACAGGGGGATCAGCCCCAGCATTTT.

The V call is TRBV5-1, the J call TRBJ1-1; D is perhaps TRBD1 (6 bases). Trimming shortened V by 0 bases and J by 1 base, and 19 bases separated the two germline ends. Germline V lookup: CDR1 SGHRS, CDR2 YFSETQ. This CDR3 spans 18 amino acids. The CDR3 sequence: CASSLVGVVRGENTEAFF. CDR3 DNA: TGCGCCAGCAGCTTGGTTGGGGTGGTCAGGGGAGAGAACACTGAAGCTTTCTTT. The full variable domain, completed using reference TRBV5-1 and TRBJ1-1, is KAGVTQTPRYLIKTRGQQVTLSCSPISGHRSVSWYQQTPGQGLQFLFEYFSETQRNKGNFPGRFSGRQFSNSRSEMNVSTLELGDSALYLCASSLVGVVRGENTEAFFGQGTRLTVV.

This clone was seen once. This sequence joins TRBV9 and TRBJ1-5, with 7 bases that match TRBD1. Germline V gene data show CDR1 as SGDLS and CDR2 as YYNGEE. The CDR3 spans 14 residues. J lost 4 bases, V lost 3 bases, and 4 bases had no gene match. The CDR3 DNA is TGTGCCAGCAGCGCTGGGACAGCAAATCAGCCCCAGCATTTT. It specifies CASSAGTANQPQHF.

The genes are TRBV11-3 and TRBJ2-2; 12 bases map to TRBD2. The germline V gene encodes CDR1 SGHNT and CDR2 YENEEA. Trimming cost V 1 base and J 5 bases; bases outside gene matches: 2. There are 16 residues in the CDR3. CDR3 sequence (DNA): TGTGCCAGCAGCTTAGGACTAGCGGGAGTTACCGGGGAGCTGTTTTTT. Residues: CASSLGLAGVTGELFF.

This clone appeared a single time. The CDR3 here is CASNSGQGEGKLFF. The CDR3 coding sequence is TGTGCCAGCAACTCCGGACAGGGGGAAGGAAAACTGTTTTTT. The rearrangement joins TRBV5-8 to TRBJ1-4; 10 bases align to TRBD1. The CDR3 consists of 14 residues. Trimming removed 6 bases from V and 10 bases from J; junction bases left unmatched: 9. Germline loops: CDR1 SGHTS, CDR2 YDEGEE. Full variable domain (missing parts from reference TRBV5-8 and TRBJ1-4): EAGVTQSPTHLIKTRGQQATLRCSPISGHTSVYWYQQALGLGLQFLLWYDEGEERNRGNFPPRFSGRQFPNYSSELNVNALELEDSALYLCASNSGQGEGKLFFGSGTQLSVL.

This rearrangement joins TRBV15 to TRBJ1-2, with TRBD1 matching over 7 bases. The germline CDR1 and CDR2 sequences are LNHNV and YYDKDF (reference sequence). Unmatched junction bases numbered 7, after V lost 5 bases and J lost 1 base. This CDR3 spans 15 amino acids. This CDR3 reads CATSGRDRVNYGYTF. The CDR3 DNA reads as TGTGCCACCAGCGGACGGGACAGAGTTAACTATGGCTACACCTTC.

The CDR3 is CASSTRGSSPLHF. The CDR3 DNA is TGTGCCAGTAGTACCCGAGGGAGTTCACCCCTCCACTTT. The gene calls are TRBV19 and TRBJ1-6; D gene uncertain. This CDR3 is 13 amino acids long. V was clipped by 4 bases and J by 9 bases, with 10 bases between them. Looked up from germline, CDR1 is LNHDA and CDR2 is SQIVND (reference sequence).

This clone was observed once. V gene TRBV18 combines with J gene TRBJ2-1; tentative D call: TRBD2 (5 bases). The V and J ends lost 2 bases and 0 bases respectively, with 11 bases between them. Germline-derived CDR1 and CDR2 are KGHSH and LQKENI. This CDR3 contains 16 residues. The CDR3 spells CASSPESSFSYNEQFF. CDR3 DNA sequence: TGTGCCAGCTCACCAGAATCTAGCTTCTCCTACAATGAGCAGTTCTTC.

This clone was counted a single time. This chain connects TRBV6-1 to TRBJ2-7; D possibly corresponds to TRBD2 (7 bases). Trimming took 1 base from V and 3 from J, leaving 13 bases between them. The CDR3 runs 15 residues. Germline V CDR1 and CDR2: MNHNS, SASEGT. This chain's CDR3 is CASSEGGGLYYEQYF. In DNA form, the CDR3 reads TGTGCCAGCAGTGAAGGGGGGGGGCTATACTACGAGCAGTACTTC.

The chain joins TRBV6-6 to TRBJ2-7, with D possibly TRBD2 on 5 matching bases. The germline V gene encodes CDR1 MNHNY and CDR2 SVGAGI (reference sequence). The CDR3 spans 15 residues. The ends were cut back, 6 bases at V and 2 bases at J, with 17 bases in the middle. The CDR3 DNA reads TGTGCCAGCAGCCCCCGTAGCCTCGGGGCCTACGAGCAGTACTTC. Protein product: CASSPRSLGAYEQYF.

V is TRBV2 and J is TRBJ2-2, with unresolved D. V shed 1 base and J shed 7 bases, with 7 bases lying between them. This CDR3 contains 13 residues. The germline V gene has CDR1 SNHLY and CDR2 FYNNEI. DNA for the CDR3: TGTGCCAGCAGTGAAGTTCGTAACGGGGAGCTGTTTTTT. It is translated as CASSEVRNGELFF.

For the CDR3, the DNA is TGTGCCAGCAGCGTATCCTACGAGCAGTACTTC. Its translation is CASSVSYEQYF. The V gene is TRBV7-8, the J gene TRBJ2-7, with unresolved D. Germline CDR1 and CDR2: SGHVS and FQNEAQ. The CDR3 is 11 amino acids. Trimming pared 5 bases from V and 1 base from J, leaving 3 bases between.

The chain couples TRBV5-4 to TRBJ2-1; D is perhaps TRBD2 (5 bases). The CDR3 spans 14 residues. Germline V gene lookup returns CDR1 SGHNT and CDR2 YYREEE (reference sequence). The germline V and J ends were trimmed by 4 bases and 8 bases, with 16 bases remaining between them. The CDR3 DNA follows: TGTGCCAGCAGCCTGTCCCCTAGCCCCCATGAGCAGTTCTTC. This sequence encodes CASSLSPSPHEQFF. The whole variable domain, filled in from reference TRBV5-4 and TRBJ2-1, reads ETGVTQSPTHLIKTRGQQVTLRCSSQSGHNTVSWYQQALGQGPQFIFQYYREEENGRGNFPPRFSGLQFPNYSSELNVNALELDDSALYLCASSLSPSPHEQFFGPGTRLTVL.

This clone was observed a handful of times. V is TRBV4-1 and J is TRBJ1-1; D not resolved. The germline V gene has CDR1 MGHRA and CDR2 YSYEKL. The CDR3 covers 13 residues. Between the trimmed V and J ends, which lost 0 bases and 9 bases, there was a span of 11 bases. For the CDR3, the DNA is TGCGCCAGCAGCCAAGATTGGGAGGAGAAAGCTTTCTTT. It encodes CASSQDWEEKAFF.

The rearrangement uses TRBV5-1 and TRBJ2-7; D ambiguous. Germline-derived CDR1 and CDR2 are SGHRS and YFSETQ. With 1 base removed from V and 0 bases from J, the gap between germline ends came to 8 bases. The CDR3 extends over 14 amino acids. The CDR3 DNA sequence: TGCGCCAGCAGCTTGAGTTCTAACTCCTACGAGCAGTACTTC. Translation: CASSLSSNSYEQYF.